This TCR beta chain was profiled in a study of blood T cell repertoires in COVID-19. Turning to the study itself: Whether acute or convalescent, the COVID-19 samples came from the United States, Italy and Spain. T cells, B-cell-depleted T cells, or PBMCs supplied cDNA or gDNA.

All enrollees were about 18 to 100 years old and from under 25 US areas. Allocation to cohorts depended on clinical history reported by the participants. Measured with immunoSEQ multiplex PCR; TCRdb has only the in-frame clones, and not every one. The sample contains hundreds of thousands of clones, around 90% of which appear only once. Losses at the gene ends were 2 bases for V and 2 bases for J; bases not matched to a gene: 6. The CDR3 is 17 amino acids. The germline CDR1 and CDR2 sequences are ENHRY and SYGVKD. What was sequenced was PBMCs or T cells enriched from blood (not recorded which). The J gene is TRBJ2-1, the V gene TRBV10-3, with TRBD1 matching over 10 bases. This receptor was identified in a woman in her twenties or thirties with acute COVID-19. CDR3 loop: CAISEPDRGATYNEQFF. In nucleotides, the CDR3 is TGTGCCATCAGTGAGCCGGACAGGGGGGCGACCTACAATGAGCAGTTCTTC.